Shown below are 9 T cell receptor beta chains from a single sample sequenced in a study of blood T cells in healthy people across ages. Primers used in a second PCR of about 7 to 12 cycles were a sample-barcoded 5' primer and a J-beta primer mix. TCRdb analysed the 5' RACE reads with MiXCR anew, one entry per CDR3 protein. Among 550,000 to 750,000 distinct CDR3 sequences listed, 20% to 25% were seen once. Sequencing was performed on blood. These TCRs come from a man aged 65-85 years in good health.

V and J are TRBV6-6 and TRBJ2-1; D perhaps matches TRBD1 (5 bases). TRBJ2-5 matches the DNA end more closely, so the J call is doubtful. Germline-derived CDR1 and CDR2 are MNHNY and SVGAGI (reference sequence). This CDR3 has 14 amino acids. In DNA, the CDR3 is TGTGCCAGCAGTTACTCAGGGGCCCAAGAGACCCAGTACTTC. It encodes CASSYSGAQETQYF.

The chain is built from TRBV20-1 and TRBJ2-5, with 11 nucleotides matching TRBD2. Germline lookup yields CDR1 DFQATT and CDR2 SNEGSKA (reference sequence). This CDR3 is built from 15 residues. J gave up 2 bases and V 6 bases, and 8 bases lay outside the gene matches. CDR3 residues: CSALRLAGIQETQYF. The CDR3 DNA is TGCAGTGCCCTAAGACTAGCGGGGATACAAGAGACCCAGTACTTC.

The CDR3 DNA reads as TGTGCCAGCAGCTTAGAGTTTAGATATGGCTACACCTTC. Translation: CASSLEFRYGYTF. The chain is built from TRBV11-2 and TRBJ1-2; D remains ambiguous. Per the germline V gene, CDR1 is SGHAT and CDR2 is FQNNGV. The CDR3 length is 13 residues. V gave up 0 bases and J gave up 5 bases, with 7 bases separating them.

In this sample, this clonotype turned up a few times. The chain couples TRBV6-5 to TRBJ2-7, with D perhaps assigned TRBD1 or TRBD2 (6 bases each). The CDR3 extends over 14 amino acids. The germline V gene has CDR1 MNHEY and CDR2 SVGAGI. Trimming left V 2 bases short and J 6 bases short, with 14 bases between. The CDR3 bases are TGTGCCAGCAGTTACAGTGGCGGGACAATCGAGCAGTACTTC. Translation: CASSYSGGTIEQYF.

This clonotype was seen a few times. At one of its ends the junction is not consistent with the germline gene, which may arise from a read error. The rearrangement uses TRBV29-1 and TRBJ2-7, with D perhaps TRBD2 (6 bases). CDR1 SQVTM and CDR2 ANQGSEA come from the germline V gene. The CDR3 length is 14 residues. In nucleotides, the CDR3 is TGCGGCGTTGAAGTCCGGGGGATCTCCTACGAGCAGTACTTC. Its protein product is CGVEVRGISYEQYF.

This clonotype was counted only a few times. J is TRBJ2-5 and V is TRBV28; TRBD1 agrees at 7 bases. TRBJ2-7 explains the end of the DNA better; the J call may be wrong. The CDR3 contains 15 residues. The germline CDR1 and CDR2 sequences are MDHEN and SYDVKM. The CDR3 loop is CASSNPKGQRYEQYF. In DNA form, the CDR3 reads TGTGCCAGCAGCAACCCCAAGGGACAGCGCTACGAGCAGTACTTC.

Here the CDR3 DNA reads TGTGCCAGCAGTTTGATGGGGGAGGGCCTGTACGAGCAGTACTTC. It specifies CASSLMGEGLYEQYF. This chain links TRBV12-3 or TRBV12-4 with TRBJ2-1, with 7 positions matching TRBD2. The end of the DNA is better explained by TRBJ2-7, so the J call may be wrong. CDR3 size: 15 residues.

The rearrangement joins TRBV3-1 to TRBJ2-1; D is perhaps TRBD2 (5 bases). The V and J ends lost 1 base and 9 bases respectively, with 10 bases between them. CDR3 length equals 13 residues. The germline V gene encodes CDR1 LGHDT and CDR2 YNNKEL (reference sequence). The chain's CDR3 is CASSQGARGEQFF. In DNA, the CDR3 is TGTGCCAGCAGCCAAGGGGCTCGGGGTGAGCAGTTCTTC.

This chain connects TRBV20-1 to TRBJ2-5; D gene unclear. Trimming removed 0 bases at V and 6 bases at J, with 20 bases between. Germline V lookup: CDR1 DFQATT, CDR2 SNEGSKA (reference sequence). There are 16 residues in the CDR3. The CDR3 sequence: CSARDPQRESVKTQYF. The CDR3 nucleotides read TGCAGTGCTAGAGATCCCCAGCGAGAGAGTGTAAAGACCCAGTACTTC.